One T cell receptor (beta chain) is described in this entry. Its cognate antigen is unknown. Trimming removed 5 bases at V and 0 bases at J, with 10 bases between. The CDR3 consists of 14 residues. Germline V gene lookup returns CDR1 LNHDA and CDR2 SQIVND (reference sequence). This table comes from immunoSEQ multiplex PCR, and its TCRdb copy is limited to in-frame clones, with some not included. The sample yields roughly 65,000 clones, about 91% seen once. The data stem from a study of cytomegalovirus exposure and HLA in healthy donors. The donors belonged to the approximately 110-subject validation cohort, separate from the roughly 710-subject first cohort. Study-wide results and caveats: Within the 120 or so validation repertoires, first-cohort TCR clusters tended to co-occur, according to a later analysis. Most TCR sequences showed up rarely, but some public TCRs showed up in many donors. Cytomegalovirus-associated status was assigned to about 150 TCR beta chains.

This sequence was found in a man between 18 and 35 years old in good health and CMV-seronegative. The sample comprised PBMCs. The chain carries TRBV19 and TRBJ1-2, with TRBD1 as a possible D gene (5 bases). For the CDR3, the DNA is TGTGCCAGTAGTCCCGGGACTACTAACTATGGCTACACCTTC. Its protein product is CASSPGTTNYGYTF.